This T cell receptor (beta chain) was captured by sequencing in a study of blood T cell repertoires in COVID-19. The overall study: Italy, Spain and the United States were the sources of the convalescent and acute COVID-19 samples.

Original analysis: Amplification of reference gene primers was used by the study to estimate nucleated cell counts. The repertoire was sequenced with immunoSEQ multiplex PCR; TCRdb's copy has only in-frame clones and lacks some. V, J and clone size are those of that table, while D and trimming were read from the DNA. In the table there are approximately 90,000 clones, approximately 84% of which are singletons. In germline, CDR1 is SGHTA, CDR2 FQGNSA. The CDR3 covers 13 residues. Trimming took 5 bases from V and 6 from J, leaving 10 bases between them. V and J are TRBV7-2 and TRBJ2-2; no firm D call. Sequences were obtained from peripheral blood. The source is a man aged 80 or over with active or convalescent COVID-19. CDR3 DNA sequence: TGTGCCAGCAGCCGCCCCGGTGCCGGGGAGCTGTTTTTT. It yields the protein CASSRPGAGELFF.